The next 23 T cell receptor beta chains were all read from a single sample in a study of shared clonotypes between healthy human individuals. Terminally differentiated effector memory CD45RA+ cells were excluded by CCR7 positive selection of CD45RO-negative cells. Sequenced by immunoSEQ multiplex PCR; TCRdb stores in-frame clones only, minus some. The repertoire consists of about 2,100,000 clones, with 90% to 95% occurring once and the leading ten covering around 1.7%. The sequenced sample was naive CD8+ T cells from PBMCs. The source is a man aged 18 to 30 in good health. Some clones in this sample may be carry-over from other donors' samples.

The chain links TRBV9 to TRBJ1-5; D is unclear. With 0 bases removed from V and 1 base from J, the gap between germline ends came to 8 bases. This CDR3 is 15 amino acids long. Germline-derived CDR1 and CDR2 are SGDLS and YYNGEE. The CDR3 DNA is TGTGCCAGCAGCGTAGGTGTAGCAAGCAATCAGCCCCAGCATTTT. It is translated as CASSVGVASNQPQHF.

This clone occurred once. The identical CDR3 is also encoded by other nucleotide sequences in the sample. The chain is built from TRBV27 and TRBJ1-5, with D unresolved. The CDR3 is 13 amino acids. Germline CDR1 MNHEY, CDR2 SMNVEV (reference sequence). The V and J ends lost 3 bases and 5 bases respectively, with 8 bases between them. CDR3 residues: CASSFAGDQPQHF. In nucleotides, the CDR3 is TGTGCCAGCAGTTTTGCAGGCGATCAGCCCCAGCATTTT.

Concerning this clone itself: This specimen includes other DNA sequences encoding the same CDR3. The rearrangement uses TRBV7-9 and TRBJ2-7; possibly TRBD1 or TRBD2 for D (5 bases each). Germline CDR1 reads SEHNR; CDR2 reads FQNEAQ (reference sequence). The CDR3 covers 13 residues. V lost 5 bases and J lost 2, with 10 bases in between. CDR3 residues: CASSRDRAYEQYF. CDR3 sequence (DNA): TGTGCCAGCAGCAGGGACCGCGCCTACGAGCAGTACTTC.

The chain employs TRBV14 and TRBJ2-3; 7 positions match TRBD2. With V trimmed by 1 base and J by 3 bases, 10 bases remained unmatched. The CDR3 runs 17 residues. Germline V gene data show CDR1 as SGHDN and CDR2 as FVKESK. CDR3 amino acids: CASSQVLRGRYTDTQYF. The CDR3 coding sequence is TGTGCCAGCAGCCAAGTGTTGCGCGGGAGATATACAGATACGCAGTATTTT.

The sample holds one count of this clone. V gene TRBV4-1 combines with J gene TRBJ2-2, with D perhaps TRBD1 or TRBD2 (5 bases each). V gave up 3 bases and J gave up 2 bases, with 16 bases separating them. The CDR3 is made up of 17 amino acids. Germline CDR1 reads MGHRA; CDR2 reads YSYEKL. CDR3 in DNA: TGCGCCAGCAGCCATGTTCGGCCCGGGACCAACACCGGGGAGCTGTTTTTT. It is translated as CASSHVRPGTNTGELFF.

This clone was detected a few times. The V gene is TRBV9, the J gene TRBJ1-1; 7 bases match TRBD1. In germline, CDR1 is SGDLS, CDR2 YYNGEE. The CDR3 runs 15 residues. The J segment lost 6 bases and the V segment lost 1 base, leaving 9 bases of the junction unmatched. This CDR3 reads CASSVFEGGEPEAFF. The CDR3 bases are TGTGCCAGCAGCGTATTCGAAGGGGGCGAGCCTGAAGCTTTCTTT.

The CDR3 nucleotides read TGTGCCAGCAGCTTAGCGGGGGACAGGGACTTCACAGATACGCAGTATTTT. This codes for CASSLAGDRDFTDTQYF. The chain employs TRBV7-9 and TRBJ2-3; TRBD1 matches 9 bases. The trim removed 0 bases at V and 2 bases at J, leaving 6 bases unmatched. Germline CDR1 and CDR2: SEHNR and FQNEAQ (reference sequence). The CDR3 sequence is 17 residues long. The complete variable domain, with remaining parts taken from reference TRBV7-9 and TRBJ2-3, reads DTGVSQNPRHKITKRGQNVTFRCDPISEHNRLYWYRQTLGQGPEFLTYFQNEAQLEKSRLLSDRFSAERPKGSFSTLEIQRTEQGDSAMYLCASSLAGDRDFTDTQYFGPGTRLTVL.

The chain recombines TRBV18 with TRBJ2-6, with 8 nucleotides matching TRBD1. Germline values: CDR1 KGHSH, CDR2 LQKENI. This CDR3 region has 18 residues. V dropped 2 bases and J dropped 3; count of bases not matched to a gene: 9. CDR3 nucleotides: TGTGCCAGCTCACCAGCCAGGGGGCTTGTTGGTGGGGCCAACGTCCTGACTTTC. It is translated as CASSPARGLVGGANVLTF.

The chain links TRBV28 to TRBJ2-7; tentative D call: TRBD1 (6 bases). CDR3 length: 16 residues. Germline V lookup: CDR1 MDHEN, CDR2 SYDVKM. V gave up 6 bases and J gave up 0 bases, with 18 bases separating them. This CDR3 is CASSPTLTGYSYEQYF. The CDR3 DNA reads as TGTGCCAGCAGCCCCACCTTGACAGGATACTCCTACGAGCAGTACTTC.

Comment on this clone: The sample has other DNA sequences that encode this CDR3 too. The chain combines TRBV27 with TRBJ1-2; D remains ambiguous. Trimming took 5 bases from V and 7 from J, leaving 17 bases between them. Germline-derived CDR1 and CDR2 are MNHEY and SMNVEV (reference sequence). CDR3 size: 14 residues. The CDR3 protein is CASSPMDREGGYTF. CDR3 in DNA: TGTGCCAGCAGTCCAATGGACCGGGAGGGTGGCTACACCTTC.

The rearrangement joins TRBV20-1 to TRBJ2-4; D is uncertain. CDR1 and CDR2 (germline): DFQATT, SNEGSKA (reference sequence). The V and J ends lost 3 bases and 14 bases respectively, with 8 bases between them. This CDR3 spans 9 amino acids. The CDR3 region is CSARPFEYF. The CDR3 region has the DNA TGCAGTGCTAGGCCTTTCGAGTACTTC.

This sequence joins TRBV4-3 and TRBJ2-1; 11 bases are shared with TRBD2. The ends lost 1 base at V and 2 bases at J; junction bases unmatched: 4. In germline, CDR1 is LGHNA, CDR2 YSLEER. The CDR3 contains 17 residues. The CDR3 sequence is CASSQGYSGRAYNEQFF. CDR3 bases: TGCGCCAGCAGCCAAGGGTATAGCGGGAGGGCCTACAATGAGCAGTTCTTC.

The V gene is TRBV9, the J gene TRBJ1-1, with D perhaps matching TRBD1 (6 bases). Germline CDR1 and CDR2: SGDLS and YYNGEE. CDR3 length equals 15 residues. Trimming left V 2 bases short and J 8 bases short, with 19 bases between. The CDR3, as DNA: TGTGCCAGCAGCGTGGGTGCCTCAAGGGGGTCCGAAGCTTTCTTT. It yields the protein CASSVGASRGSEAFF.

This clone was seen only once. The CDR3 sequence is CASSWTGGRWTEAFF. Here the CDR3 DNA reads TGCGCCAGCAGCTGGACAGGGGGAAGGTGGACTGAAGCTTTCTTT. The rearrangement joins TRBV5-1 to TRBJ1-1; TRBD1 matches at 10 bases. This CDR3 has 15 amino acids. The J segment lost 5 bases and the V segment lost 3 bases, leaving 7 bases of the junction unmatched. Germline V gene data show CDR1 as SGHRS and CDR2 as YFSETQ.

This chain connects TRBV7-9 to TRBJ2-2; D remains unclear. V was pared by 2 bases and J by 4 bases, with 11 bases between. This CDR3 comprises 15 residues. Germline V gene sequence: CDR1 SEHNR, CDR2 FQNEAQ (reference sequence). Here the CDR3 DNA reads TGTGCCAGCAGCTTAACTTTTGAGGCCACCGGGGAGCTGTTTTTT. Its protein product is CASSLTFEATGELFF.

This chain connects TRBV7-6 to TRBJ2-7; 8 bases are shared with TRBD1. The junction had 8 bases not matched to a gene; V was cut back by 0 bases and J by 7 bases. This CDR3 is 15 amino acids long. CDR1 is SGHVS, CDR2 FNYEAQ, per germline. The CDR3 DNA reads TGTGCCAGCAGCTTAGCGGTAACAGGGGGTCGGGAGCAGTACTTC. Residues: CASSLAVTGGREQYF.

The J gene is TRBJ2-1, the V gene TRBV7-8, with a weak D call TRBD2 (6 bases). The V end was cut by 2 bases, the J end by 0 bases, with 17 bases between. Germline V lookup: CDR1 SGHVS, CDR2 FQNEAQ. The length of the CDR3 is 18 residues. CDR3 sequence reads: CASSLLVGLTSSYNEQFF. The CDR3 DNA sequence: TGTGCCAGCAGCTTACTCGTAGGACTAACCAGCTCCTACAATGAGCAGTTCTTC.

The chain carries TRBV19 and TRBJ1-3; D is perhaps TRBD1 (5 bases). Trimming left V 4 bases short and J 4 bases short, with 14 bases between. CDR1 LNHDA and CDR2 SQIVND come from the germline V gene (reference sequence). The CDR3 sequence is 15 residues long. The CDR3 sequence: CASSTVIGGGNTIYF. For the CDR3, the DNA is TGTGCCAGTAGTACGGTGATCGGGGGAGGAAACACCATATATTTT.

To note about this clone: The same CDR3 can be traced to other DNA sequences in this sample. This rearrangement joins TRBV27 to TRBJ2-1; D may correspond to TRBD1 or TRBD2 (5 bases each). Germline CDR1 MNHEY, CDR2 SMNVEV (reference sequence). The CDR3 has 12 residues. V lost 1 base and J lost 8, with 6 bases in between. DNA for the CDR3: TGTGCCAGCAGTTTATTGGGGGATGAGCAGTTCTTC. Translating it yields CASSLLGDEQFF.

The J gene is TRBJ2-5, the V gene TRBV9, with TRBD2 matching over 14 bases. The CDR3 contains 19 residues. The germline V gene encodes CDR1 SGDLS and CDR2 YYNGEE. Germline trimming cut 3 bases from V and 5 bases from J; bases unmatched to any gene: 15. CDR3 nucleotides: TGTGCCAGCAGCGGAGGGTCCGGGGGGACTAGCGGGAGTGAGGAGACCCAGTACTTC. This translates into CASSGGSGGTSGSEETQYF. Variable domain in full (rest from reference TRBV9 and TRBJ2-5): DSGVTQTPKHLITATGQRVTLRCSPRSGDLSVYWYQQSLDQGLQFLIQYYNGEERAKGNILERFSAQQFPDLHSELNLSSLELGDSALYFCASSGGSGGTSGSEETQYFGPGTRLLVL.

This clone has just one count. The chain couples TRBV25-1 to TRBJ2-7, with D possibly being TRBD2 (5 bases). Germline CDR1 and CDR2: MGHDK and SYGVNS. Trimming shortened V by 4 bases and J by 5 bases, and 12 bases separated the two germline ends. The CDR3 has 13 residues. The CDR3 region is CASSVGSLDEQYF. DNA for the CDR3: TGTGCCAGCAGTGTGGGGAGTTTGGACGAGCAGTACTTC.

This chain connects TRBV29-1 to TRBJ2-1; D is unresolved. Per germline, CDR1 SQVTM and CDR2 ANQGSEA. The CDR3 has 13 amino acids. V was cut by 4 bases and J by 7 bases, with 14 bases left in between. The chain's CDR3 is CSVGPPQGNEQFF. Here the CDR3 DNA reads TGCAGCGTTGGCCCACCCCAAGGGAATGAGCAGTTCTTC.

The chain carries TRBV11-2 and TRBJ2-2; D remains unclear. Germline CDR1 SGHAT, CDR2 FQNNGV. This CDR3 spans 15 amino acids. The V end was cut by 2 bases, the J end by 0 bases, with 7 bases between. CDR3 amino acids: CASSLPTANTGELFF. The CDR3 DNA reads as TGTGCCAGCAGCTTACCAACCGCGAACACCGGGGAGCTGTTTTTT.